This T cell receptor (beta chain) appears in the sequencing data of a study of T cells and copy number aberrations in small-cell lung cancer. All donors had upfront surgery, without preoperative chemotherapy or radiotherapy, and never received immunotherapy. Normal lung samples lay at least 2 cm from the tumor margin. TCRdb keeps only in-frame clones here, not all; method: immunoSEQ multiplex PCR. The sample holds about 2,500 clones; around 86% are singletons and the top ten take roughly 4.7%. In germline, CDR1 is SGHNT, CDR2 YENEEA. The ends were cut back, 5 bases at V and 4 bases at J, with 16 bases in the middle. There are 15 residues in the CDR3.

This TCR was recovered from a man between 35 and 55 years old with small cell lung cancer. This sequence joins TRBV11-3 and TRBJ2-3, with D unresolved. Sequencing used normal tissue next to the tumor. CDR3 loop: CASSTVGLYADTQYF. Here the CDR3 DNA reads TGTGCCAGCAGCACAGTAGGGCTATACGCAGATACGCAGTATTTT.